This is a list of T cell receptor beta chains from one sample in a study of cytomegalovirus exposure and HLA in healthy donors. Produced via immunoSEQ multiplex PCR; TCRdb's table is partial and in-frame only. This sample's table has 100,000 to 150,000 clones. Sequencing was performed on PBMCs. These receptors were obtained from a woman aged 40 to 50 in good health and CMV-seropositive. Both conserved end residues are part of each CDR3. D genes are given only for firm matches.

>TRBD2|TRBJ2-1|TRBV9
CASSVAGTSGRAAYNEQFF
TGTGCCAGCAGCGTAGCTGGGACTAGCGGGAGGGCCGCCTACAATGAGCAGTTCTTC
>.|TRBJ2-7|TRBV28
CASSLDGDYEQYF
TGTGCCAGCAGTTTGGACGGGGACTACGAGCAGTACTTC
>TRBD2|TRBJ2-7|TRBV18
CASSPRGGGPHEQYF
TGTGCCAGCTCACCTCGGGGGGGAGGGCCGCACGAGCAGTACTTC
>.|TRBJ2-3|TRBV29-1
CSVTRGVATDTQYF
TGCAGCGTAACGCGAGGAGTGGCGACAGATACGCAGTATTTT
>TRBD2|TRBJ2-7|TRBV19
CASSGVAGGGEQYF
TGTGCCAGTAGCGGGGTAGCGGGAGGTGGCGAGCAGTACTTC
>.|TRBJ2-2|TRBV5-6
CASSPGTPGELFF
TGTGCCAGCAGCCCCGGGACACCCGGGGAGCTGTTTTTT
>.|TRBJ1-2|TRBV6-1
CASSPGRESGYTF
TGTGCCAGCAGCCCGGGGAGGGAGAGTGGCTACACCTTC
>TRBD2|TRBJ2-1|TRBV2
CASSEWGGSSYNEQFF
TGTGCCAGCAGTGAATGGGGAGGGAGCTCCTACAATGAGCAGTTCTTC
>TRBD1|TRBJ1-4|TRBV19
CASSIRQGIEKLFF
TGTGCCAGTAGTATCAGACAGGGAATTGAAAAACTGTTTTTT
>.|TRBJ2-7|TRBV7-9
CASSFAGAEQYF
TGTGCCAGCAGCTTCGCAGGGGCCGAGCAGTACTTC
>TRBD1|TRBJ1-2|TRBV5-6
CASSTLGTGGGGYGYTF
TGTGCCAGCAGCACACTCGGGACAGGGGGCGGCGGCTATGGCTACACCTTC
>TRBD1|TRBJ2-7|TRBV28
CAIGPTGNSYEQYF
TGTGCCATCGGCCCGACAGGGAACTCCTACGAGCAGTACTTC
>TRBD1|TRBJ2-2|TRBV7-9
CASSPQDRGKRENTGELFF
TGTGCCAGCAGCCCGCAGGACAGGGGAAAACGAGAAAACACCGGGGAGCTGTTTTTT
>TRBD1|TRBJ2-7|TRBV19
CASRQGYEQYF
TGTGCCAGCAGACAGGGATACGAGCAGTACTTC
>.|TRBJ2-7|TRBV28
CASSTRAYEQYF
TGTGCCAGCAGCACTCGGGCCTACGAGCAGTACTTC
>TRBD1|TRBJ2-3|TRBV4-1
CASSRDRDRGLFTDTQYF
TGCGCCAGCAGCCGGGACCGGGACAGGGGGCTCTTCACAGATACGCAGTATTTT
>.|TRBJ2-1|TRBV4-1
CASSQDPKKAVYRGGQFF
TGCGCCAGCAGCCAAGACCCTAAAAAAGCCGTCTACAGAGGAGGGCAGTTCTTC
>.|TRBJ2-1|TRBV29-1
CSVAMLVGGNEQFF
TGCAGCGTTGCAATGCTAGTAGGGGGCAATGAGCAGTTCTTC
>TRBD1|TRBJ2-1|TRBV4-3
CASSPRQGTYNEQFF
TGCGCCAGCAGCCCGAGACAGGGGACCTACAATGAGCAGTTCTTC
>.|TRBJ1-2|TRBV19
CASSQGREDGYTF
TGTGCCAGTAGTCAGGGCAGAGAAGACGGCTACACCTTC
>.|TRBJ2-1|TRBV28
CASSFPDWAGPNEQFF
TGTGCCAGCAGTTTCCCGGACTGGGCGGGCCCCAATGAGCAGTTCTTC
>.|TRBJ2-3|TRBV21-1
CASSKEGLAGTGDTQYF
TGTGCCAGCAGCAAAGAGGGACTAGCGGGCACGGGGGATACGCAGTATTTT
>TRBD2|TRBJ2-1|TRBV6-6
CASSLAGVNYNEQFF
TGTGCCAGCAGCCTAGCGGGAGTGAATTACAATGAGCAGTTCTTC
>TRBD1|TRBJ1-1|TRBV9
CASSVTTGGTEAFF
TGTGCCAGCAGCGTAACGACAGGGGGCACTGAAGCTTTCTTT
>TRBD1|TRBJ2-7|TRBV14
CASSRQGDYEQYF
TGTGCCAGCAGCCGACAGGGGGACTACGAGCAGTACTTC
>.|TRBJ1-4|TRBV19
CASNTREGEKLFF
TGTGCCAGTAACACCAGAGAGGGCGAAAAACTGTTTTTT
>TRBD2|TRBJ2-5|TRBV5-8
CASSLGTSGSRTQYF
TGTGCCAGCAGCTTGGGGACTAGCGGGAGTAGGACCCAGTACTTC
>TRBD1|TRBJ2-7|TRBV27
CASSRGQVGLRYDEQYF
TGTGCCAGCAGCCGAGGACAGGTTGGGCTTCGGTACGACGAGCAGTACTTC
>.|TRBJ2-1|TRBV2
CARGQVPYNEQFF
TGTGCCAGGGGCCAAGTCCCCTACAATGAGCAGTTCTTC
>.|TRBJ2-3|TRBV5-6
CASSFGGGQDTQYF
TGTGCCAGCAGCTTTGGGGGGGGCCAAGATACGCAGTATTTT
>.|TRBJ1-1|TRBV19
CASSDTGRNTEAFF
TGTGCCAGTAGTGATACCGGGAGGAACACTGAAGCTTTCTTT
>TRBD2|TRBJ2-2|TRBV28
CASSSHRLAKSGELFF
TGTGCCAGCAGTTCTCACAGACTAGCAAAGTCGGGGGAGCTGTTTTTT
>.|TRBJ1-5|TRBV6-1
CASSEVGGGSNQPQHF
TGTGCCAGCAGTGAAGTAGGGGGTGGTAGCAATCAGCCCCAGCATTTT
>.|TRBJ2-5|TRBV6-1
CASSPGWEETQYF
TGTGCCAGCAGTCCGGGGTGGGAAGAGACCCAGTACTTC